The entry below describes one T cell receptor (beta chain). What it binds is not known. The entry originates in a study of T-cell reconstitution after alpha-beta-depleted transplantation in children. This sample's TCRbeta library carried unique molecular identifier barcodes. TCRdb reprocessed the PCR reads via MiXCR and lists one record per CDR3 protein. The sample yields fewer than 500,000 distinct CDR3 sequences, 43% seen once. Study-wide findings and caveats: Two months or so post-transplant, alpha-beta T cells reportedly derived from several hundred expanded graft clones. Among T cells one year after transplant, newly produced cells accounted for most counts and diversity.

The receptor was isolated from a girl aged 2 to 10 with aplastic anemia, due to receive a stem cell transplant. Sequenced here: PBMCs, sampled before TCRalphabeta/CD19-depleted stem cell transplant.

The chain's CDR3 is CSASSVSSETQYF. For the CDR3, the DNA is TGCAGTGCTAGTTCGGTGTCGAGTGAGACCCAGTACTTC. The chain carries TRBV20-1 and TRBJ2-5; D gene unclear. The CDR3 has 13 amino acids. V lost 3 bases, J lost 5 bases, and 13 bases lay in between. The germline CDR1 and CDR2 sequences are DFQATT and SNEGSKA (reference sequence).